Each of the 20 T cell receptor beta chains below was sequenced from the same sample in a study of T cell changes during pregnancy in multiple sclerosis. Sequencing used immunoSEQ multiplex PCR; TCRdb keeps in-frame clones, though not all of them. This table has just under 65,000 clones, 90% to 95% appearing once. The specimen comprised peripheral blood, sampled in the third trimester of pregnancy. These TCRs come from a female donor in good health, enrolled as a control in a pregnancy study.

As regards this clone: The sample carries other DNA sequences with the same CDR3. The gene calls are TRBV5-1 and TRBJ1-1; D is possibly TRBD1 (5 bases). Trimming removed 0 bases at V and 3 bases at J, with 6 bases between. Germline loops: CDR1 SGHRS, CDR2 YFSETQ. The CDR3 is 13 amino acids. CDR3 in DNA: TGCGCCAGCAGCTTGGGGGGGGACACTGAAGCTTTCTTT. This gives the protein CASSLGGDTEAFF.

V usage is TRBV25-1 and J usage is TRBJ2-7; 7 bases match TRBD2. There are 18 residues in the CDR3. CDR1 is MGHDK and CDR2 is SYGVNS in the germline V gene. CDR3 nucleotides: TGTGTCAATTCCTCCGGGACTATCTCTCTAAAGGAATCCTACGAGCAGTACTTC. Protein product: CVNSSGTISLKESYEQYF.

The V call is TRBV6-5, the J call TRBJ1-2; TRBD1 matches 9 bases. The CDR3 covers 13 residues. V was clipped by 6 bases and J by 8 bases; unmatched bases: 7. The V gene's germline CDR1 is MNHEY and CDR2 SVGAGI. The CDR3 loop reads CASRTGTGKGYTF. The CDR3 nucleotides are TGTGCCAGCAGAACCGGGACAGGGAAGGGCTACACCTTC.

The chain recombines TRBV11-1 with TRBJ2-1, with D possibly TRBD2 on 5 matching bases. The germline CDR1 and CDR2 sequences are SGHAT and FQDESV (reference sequence). With 6 bases removed from V and 8 bases from J, the gap between germline ends came to 8 bases. This CDR3 contains 11 residues. The CDR3, as DNA: TGTGCCAGCAGAACTAGTGATGAGCAGTTCTTC. Residues: CASRTSDEQFF.

The genes are TRBV5-1 and TRBJ2-2; tentative D call: TRBD2 (5 bases). Per the germline V gene, CDR1 is SGHRS and CDR2 is YFSETQ. Trimming stripped 3 bases from V and 8 bases from J, with 17 bases between. The CDR3 covers 15 residues. The CDR3 loop reads CASSSKDGNGGELFF. CDR3 bases: TGCGCCAGCAGCTCGAAGGACGGGAACGGTGGGGAGCTGTTTTTT.

This rearrangement joins TRBV27 to TRBJ2-1; 9 bases are a match to TRBD2. After removal of 4 bases from V and 9 bases from J, the junction contained 7 bases not matched to a gene. The length of the CDR3 is 14 residues. CDR1 MNHEY and CDR2 SMNVEV come from the germline V gene (reference sequence). Here the CDR3 reads CASSYSGRKGEQFF. The CDR3 bases are TGTGCCAGCAGTTATAGCGGGAGAAAGGGTGAGCAGTTCTTC.

This chain uses TRBV19 with TRBJ2-7; the D gene is possibly TRBD1 (6 bases). This CDR3 has 13 amino acids. V lost 8 bases, J lost 3 bases, and 14 bases lay in between. Germline V gene sequence: CDR1 LNHDA, CDR2 SQIVND (reference sequence). The CDR3 is CASGPGHFYEQYF. DNA for the CDR3: TGTGCCAGTGGACCGGGACATTTCTACGAGCAGTACTTC.

This chain uses TRBV20-1 with TRBJ2-1, with D tentatively TRBD2 (5 bases). The length of the CDR3 is 11 residues. Trimming took off 6 bases at V and 6 bases at J, with 9 bases between the two ends. Germline V lookup: CDR1 DFQATT, CDR2 SNEGSKA (reference sequence). The CDR3 reads CSAGLRNEQFF. CDR3 sequence (DNA): TGCAGTGCCGGACTCCGCAATGAGCAGTTCTTC.

The rearrangement links TRBV29-1 to TRBJ1-1; TRBD1 might be the D (5 bases). The CDR3 sequence is 15 residues long. The germline CDR1 and CDR2 sequences are SQVTM and ANQGSEA. Trimming removed 2 bases at V and 4 bases at J, with 17 bases between. CDR3 bases: TGCAGCGTTGAACTAAGGGGCAGGTTCGGCACTGAAGCTTTCTTT. It yields the protein CSVELRGRFGTEAFF.

The V call is TRBV5-6, the J call TRBJ2-2, with a tentative D call TRBD1 (5 bases). Germline V CDR1 and CDR2: SGHDT, YYEEEE. This CDR3 comprises 15 residues. The V end was cut by 6 bases, the J end by 1 base, with 13 bases between. The CDR3 bases are TGTGCCAGCACCCGAAGACAGTGGAACACCGGGGAGCTGTTTTTT. Amino acid sequence: CASTRRQWNTGELFF.

Only one count was recorded for this clone. The chain combines TRBV9 with TRBJ2-7; 10 bases agree with TRBD2. The CDR3 is 14 amino acids. The trim removed 3 bases at V and 2 bases at J, leaving 2 bases unmatched. The V gene's germline CDR1 is SGDLS and CDR2 YYNGEE. The CDR3 nucleotides are TGTGCCAGCAGCGGGACTAGCGGACCCTACGAGCAGTACTTC. Protein product: CASSGTSGPYEQYF.

The rearrangement uses TRBV11-2 and TRBJ1-1, with no clear D. CDR1 SGHAT and CDR2 FQNNGV come from the germline V gene. The CDR3 consists of 14 residues. The ends were cut back, 5 bases at V and 5 bases at J, with 15 bases in the middle. CDR3 region: CASSLPGRNTEAFF. In nucleotides, the CDR3 is TGTGCCAGCAGCCTTCCAGGCCGGAATACTGAAGCTTTCTTT.

This clone was observed a few times. This chain connects TRBV30 to TRBJ1-2; D may be TRBD1 (5 bases). The CDR3 spans 14 residues. Germline-derived CDR1 and CDR2 are GTSNPN and SVGIG (reference sequence). The V and J ends lost 0 bases and 3 bases respectively, with 11 bases between them. CDR3 sequence reads: CAWSVGQGDYGYTF. In DNA, the CDR3 is TGTGCCTGGAGTGTAGGGCAGGGTGACTATGGCTACACCTTC.

This clone came up a few times. For the CDR3, the DNA is TGTGCCAGCAGCTTCCAGGGGCGCACAAACACTGAAGCTTTCTTT. Residues: CASSFQGRTNTEAFF. The chain couples TRBV5-5 to TRBJ1-1; weak D call: TRBD1 (6 bases). Germline values: CDR1 SGHKS, CDR2 YYEKEE (reference sequence). This CDR3 spans 15 amino acids. Trimming pared 2 bases from V and 2 bases from J, leaving 13 bases between.

This chain's CDR3 is CAISREYEQFF. In DNA, the CDR3 is TGTGCCATCAGTAGGGAGTATGAGCAGTTCTTC. The chain couples TRBV10-3 to TRBJ2-1, with D tentatively TRBD2 (5 bases). CDR1 is ENHRY, CDR2 SYGVKD, per germline. The length of the CDR3 is 11 residues. Trimming removed 5 bases from V and 8 bases from J, with 7 bases in between.

The chain carries TRBV7-9 and TRBJ2-7; the D gene is possibly TRBD2 (6 bases). The CDR3 is 13 residues long. Per germline, CDR1 SEHNR and CDR2 FQNEAQ (reference sequence). V was trimmed by 4 bases and J by 2 bases, leaving 9 bases between them. The CDR3 reads CASSSAGTYEQYF. CDR3 nucleotide sequence: TGTGCCAGCAGCTCCGCGGGGACCTACGAGCAGTACTTC. The complete variable domain, with remaining parts taken from reference TRBV7-9 and TRBJ2-7, reads DTGVSQNPRHKITKRGQNVTFRCDPISEHNRLYWYRQTLGQGPEFLTYFQNEAQLEKSRLLSDRFSAERPKGSFSTLEIQRTEQGDSAMYLCASSSAGTYEQYFGPGTRLTVT.

The chain employs TRBV4-1 and TRBJ2-7, with 11 positions matching TRBD2. The CDR3 sequence is 14 residues long. The V segment lost 1 base and the J segment 9 bases; nucleotides outside the gene matches: 5. CDR1 and CDR2 (germline): MGHRA, YSYEKL. The CDR3 bases are TGCGCCAGCAGCCAAGCTACTAGCGGGAGTCGGCAGTACTTC. It is translated as CASSQATSGSRQYF.

The chain joins TRBV6-1 to TRBJ2-1, with D unclear. V shed 7 bases and J shed 10 bases, with 17 bases lying between them. Germline CDR1 is MNHNS and CDR2 is SASEGT. The CDR3 has 13 residues. The DNA for the CDR3 is TGTGCCAGCATGGGCCAGACCGTTAAGGAGCAGTTCTTC. Translation gives CASMGQTVKEQFF.

This chain uses TRBV4-1 with TRBJ1-4; D is possibly TRBD1 (6 bases). The germline V and J ends were trimmed by 4 bases and 8 bases, with 20 bases remaining between them. Germline V gene lookup returns CDR1 MGHRA and CDR2 YSYEKL. This CDR3 spans 16 amino acids. The CDR3 region has the DNA TGCGCCAGCAGCCGGTCACAGGGAGGGAAAGAGGAAAAACTGTTTTTT. Translating it yields CASSRSQGGKEEKLFF.

The CDR3 loop is CASSSQILGGGYTF. CDR3 nucleotide sequence: TGTGCCAGCAGTTCCCAGATCCTCGGGGGGGGCTACACCTTC. This chain joins TRBV28 and TRBJ1-2; maybe TRBD1 (5 bases). Germline V gene data show CDR1 as MDHEN and CDR2 as SYDVKM. There are 14 residues in the CDR3. V was pared by 4 bases and J by 8 bases, with 17 bases between.